This TCR beta chain was captured in a study of untreated major depressive disorder. Notes on the study in general: A comparatively small sample limits the generalizability of these findings. Compared with controls, depressed patients showed more TRBV05-01 (Vbeta 5.1) usage in CD4+ T cells.

Comment on this clone: Its antigen is undetermined.

Trimming shortened V by 4 bases and J by 8 bases, and 20 bases separated the two germline ends. The CDR3 runs 15 residues. Germline assignment: CDR1 LNHDA and CDR2 SQIVND (reference sequence). Generated by immunoSEQ multiplex PCR, the TCRdb table keeps only in-frame clones and is missing some. The data hold approximately 21,000 clones, with just under 90% observed a single time. Excluded: major illness, comorbidity, regular medication, drug use, over 100 g alcohol weekly. About 94% CD4+ purity was typical by flow cytometry. This TCR was recovered from a woman aged 40 to 55 in good health. Input material: CD4+ T cells from PBMCs. V usage is TRBV19 and J usage is TRBJ1-2, with a tentative D call TRBD1 (6 bases). DNA of the CDR3: TGTGCCAGTAGTACGGGTGCGGGGGCCGCGGTAGGCTACACCTTC. Its translation: CASSTGAGAAVGYTF.